Below are 18 T cell receptor beta chains sequenced from a single sample in a study of blood T cell repertoires in COVID-19. Profiling relied on immunoSEQ multiplex PCR, and the TCRdb table lists in-frame clones only, not all of them. This table holds 150,000 to 200,000 clones, approximately 86% found once. Sequenced sample: peripheral blood. Every receptor here comes from a man aged 55 to 70 with acute or convalescent COVID-19.

V gene TRBV10-3 combines with J gene TRBJ2-1, with 10 bases identical to TRBD2. V was clipped by 6 bases and J by 10 bases; unmatched bases: 3. Germline loops: CDR1 ENHRY, CDR2 SYGVKD. The CDR3 sequence is 12 residues long. The CDR3 region is CAISQTSGEQFF. The CDR3 coding sequence is TGTGCCATCAGCCAGACTAGCGGGGAGCAGTTCTTC.

The chain couples TRBV7-3 to TRBJ2-3; 9 bases map to TRBD2. There are 15 residues in the CDR3. Trimming took 5 bases from V and 5 from J; bases not matched to a gene: 8. Per the germline V gene, CDR1 is SGHTA and CDR2 is FQGTGA. The CDR3 coding sequence is TGTGCCAGCAGCCCGCTGACTAGCGGAGGAGATACGCAGTATTTT. Amino acids: CASSPLTSGGDTQYF. Together with reference TRBV7-3 and TRBJ2-3, the CDR3 gives the full variable domain: GAGVSQTPSNKVTEKGKYVELRCDPISGHTALYWYRQSLGQGPEFLIYFQGTGAADDSGLPNDRFFAVRPEGSVSTLKIQRTERGDSAVYLCASSPLTSGGDTQYFGPGTRLTVL.

This chain joins TRBV4-1 and TRBJ2-7, with 8 bases identical to TRBD1. The germline V gene has CDR1 MGHRA and CDR2 YSYEKL. The CDR3 totals 13 residues. Trimming at V came to 4 bases and at J to 7 bases, leaving 6 bases not matched to a gene. The CDR3 DNA sequence: TGCGCCAGCAGCCCCCGGGACAGGACGGAGCAGTACTTC. Its translation is CASSPRDRTEQYF.

The rearrangement joins TRBV14 to TRBJ2-7; D is uncertain. Germline loops: CDR1 SGHDN, CDR2 FVKESK. This CDR3 contains 16 residues. The ends were cut back, 2 bases at V and 4 bases at J, with 18 bases in the middle. The CDR3 coding sequence is TGTGCCAGCAGCCAACACCAAGCGACCATCTCTTACGAGCAGTACTTC. As protein: CASSQHQATISYEQYF.

The J gene is TRBJ1-1, the V gene TRBV4-2; 12 positions agree with TRBD1. CDR3 length equals 18 residues. The germline V gene has CDR1 LGHNA and CDR2 YNFKEQ. V gave up 4 bases and J gave up 1 base; unmatched junction bases: 10. The CDR3 region has the DNA TGTGCCAGCAGCCCCCTGGTAGGGACAGGGGGCTGGAACACTGAAGCTTTCTTT. It yields the protein CASSPLVGTGGWNTEAFF.

The V and J genes are TRBV19 and TRBJ1-1; D is perhaps TRBD1 (6 bases). The CDR3 runs to 14 residues. V lost 7 bases and J lost 4, with 16 bases in between. Per the germline V gene, CDR1 is LNHDA and CDR2 is SQIVND (reference sequence). The CDR3 protein is CASTYPGGLTEAFF. CDR3 nucleotide sequence: TGTGCCAGTACATACCCCGGGGGGCTCACTGAAGCTTTCTTT.

This chain links TRBV9 with TRBJ2-1; 7 nucleotides match TRBD2. V was clipped by 4 bases and J by 0 bases; unmatched bases: 10. The germline gives CDR1 SGDLS, CDR2 YYNGEE. The CDR3 has 17 residues. DNA for the CDR3: TGTGCCAGCAGCCCCCCCGTCGGGAGGAGCTCCTACAATGAGCAGTTCTTC. Protein product: CASSPPVGRSSYNEQFF.

This sequence joins TRBV5-1 and TRBJ2-7, with 13 bases fitting TRBD2. CDR1 is SGHRS and CDR2 is YFSETQ in the germline V gene. CDR3 length: 14 amino acids. V shed 4 bases, J shed 5 bases, and the junction held 3 bases outside the gene matches. CDR3 amino acids: CASSGTSGIHEQYF. CDR3 nucleotides: TGCGCCAGCAGCGGGACTAGCGGGATCCACGAGCAGTACTTC.

The J gene is TRBJ2-7, the V gene TRBV11-2; 13 bases align to TRBD2. CDR1 is SGHAT and CDR2 is FQNNGV in the germline V gene. After removal of 4 bases from V and 7 bases from J, the junction contained 1 base not matched to a gene. CDR3 size: 13 residues. CDR3 coding DNA: TGTGCCAGCAGCTCGGGACTAGCGGGGGAGCAGTACTTC. Translation: CASSSGLAGEQYF.

This rearrangement joins TRBV25-1 to TRBJ1-1; TRBD1 matches 7 bases. This CDR3 region has 14 residues. The trim removed 2 bases at V and 1 base at J, leaving 1 base unmatched. Germline values: CDR1 MGHDK, CDR2 SYGVNS. CDR3 sequence (DNA): TGTGCCAGCAGTGAAGGGACAGCGAACACTGAAGCTTTCTTT. As protein: CASSEGTANTEAFF.

The chain couples TRBV3-1 (or the pseudogene TRBV3-2) to TRBJ2-1, with 7 bases that match TRBD2. Germline CDR1 is LGHDT and CDR2 is YNNKEL (reference sequence). This CDR3 is built from 12 residues. The V segment lost 4 bases and the J segment 10 bases; nucleotides outside the gene matches: 4. This CDR3 reads CASSPETSEQFF. The CDR3 DNA is TGTGCCAGCAGCCCTGAGACTAGCGAGCAGTTCTTC.

This clone is medium-sized in the sample. The chain recombines TRBV4-2 with TRBJ2-7; TRBD2 is a possible D gene (5 bases). The CDR3 spans 16 residues. Per germline, CDR1 LGHNA and CDR2 YNFKEQ. Trimming took 0 bases from V and 2 from J, leaving 14 bases between them. Here the CDR3 DNA reads TGTGCCAGCAGCCAAGATTCGGGATCCCCCGCCTACGAGCAGTACTTC. Its protein product is CASSQDSGSPAYEQYF.

Written as DNA, the CDR3 is TGTGCCAGCAGTTTGGCGACAGGGAACAATCAGCCCCAGCATTTT. This codes for CASSLATGNNQPQHF. The chain employs TRBV28 and TRBJ1-5; the match to TRBD1 covers 7 bases. The CDR3 contains 15 residues. CDR1 is MDHEN, CDR2 SYDVKM, per germline. J lost 3 bases, V lost 3 bases, and 5 bases had no gene match.

This clone was counted a single time. V and J are TRBV6-5 and TRBJ2-7; D perhaps matches TRBD1 (6 bases). CDR1 is MNHEY and CDR2 is SVGAGI in the germline V gene. Trimming took 4 bases from V and 6 from J, leaving 13 bases between them. The CDR3 sequence is 13 residues long. The CDR3 is CASSSPGVGEQYF. CDR3 nucleotides: TGTGCCAGCAGTTCCCCAGGGGTAGGCGAGCAGTACTTC.

V gene TRBV6-5 combines with J gene TRBJ1-2; TRBD1 agrees at 7 bases. The CDR3 contains 14 residues. V was clipped by 4 bases and J by 8 bases; unmatched bases: 10. Germline V gives CDR1 MNHEY, CDR2 SVGAGI. CDR3 protein: CASSSTGTEVGYTF. The CDR3 region has the DNA TGTGCCAGCAGTTCGACAGGGACGGAGGTAGGCTACACCTTC.

The V gene is TRBV27, the J gene TRBJ2-6; 7 bases are shared with TRBD1. Germline values: CDR1 MNHEY, CDR2 SMNVEV (reference sequence). J gave up 2 bases and V 1 base, and 11 bases lay outside the gene matches. This CDR3 has 19 amino acids. The CDR3 DNA reads TGTGCCAGCAGTTTATTGGCCACAGGGGCTATCGCTGGGGCCAACGTCCTGACTTTC. This translates into CASSLLATGAIAGANVLTF.

J is TRBJ2-1 and V is TRBV29-1, with D possibly TRBD1 on 5 matching bases. The V and J ends lost 4 bases and 5 bases respectively, with 18 bases between them. CDR1 and CDR2 (germline): SQVTM, ANQGSEA. This CDR3 has 15 amino acids. The CDR3 DNA sequence: TGCAGCGTTGGATCCCTCCAGGGAAGAAACAATGAGCAGTTCTTC. It yields the protein CSVGSLQGRNNEQFF.

The V and J genes are TRBV7-2 and TRBJ1-5; 8 nucleotides match TRBD1. V gave up 1 base and J gave up 2 bases; unmatched junction bases: 7. The CDR3 is 17 residues long. Germline values: CDR1 SGHTA, CDR2 FQGNSA. Here the CDR3 DNA reads TGTGCCAGCAGCTTAGGCAGGGGGCAAGGAGGCAATCAGCCCCAGCATTTT. It is translated as CASSLGRGQGGNQPQHF.